Sequencing of this TCR beta chain was carried out in a study of T cell responses to AZD1222 COVID-19 vaccine. In regard to this clone: The target antigen is unknown.

Here immunoSEQ multiplex PCR was the method, and the copy in TCRdb shows in-frame clones only, minus some. Seen here are approximately 88,000 clones, around 73% observed once, and the top ten hold 20% to 25%. Findings and limits, study-wide: There were mostly white British donors and more females than males, and clonal diversity was possibly underestimated. All repertoire sampling was performed exclusively after the peak T cell response.

This material consisted of peripheral blood, taken on day 0 of AZD1222 vaccination. The sequence was obtained from an adult in good health.

DNA for the CDR3: TGTGCCAGCAGCTTAGAGGGACTGGCAGGGATTAATTCACCCCTCCACTTT. Translating gives CASSLEGLAGINSPLHF. This chain links TRBV11-2 with TRBJ1-6, with D possibly matching TRBD1 (5 bases). With 0 bases removed from V and 6 bases from J, the gap between germline ends came to 15 bases. Per the germline V gene, CDR1 is SGHAT and CDR2 is FQNNGV. The CDR3 has 17 amino acids. The whole variable domain, remainder taken from reference TRBV11-2 and TRBJ1-6, is EAGVAQSPRYKIIEKRQSVAFWCNPISGHATLYWYQQILGQGPKLLIQFQNNGVVDDSQLPKDRFSAERLKGVDSTLKIQPAKLEDSAVYLCASSLEGLAGINSPLHFGNGTRLTVT.